This is a list of T cell receptor beta chains from one sample in a study of OX40 agonist ivuxolimab in advanced cancers. Sequencing used immunoSEQ multiplex PCR; TCRdb keeps in-frame clones, though not all of them. The data hold 65,000 to 85,000 clones, with 85% to 95% observed a single time. This specimen consisted of CD4+ or CD8+ T cells sorted from blood, obtained in a trial of the OX40 agonist ivuxolimab. The receptors shown here come from an adult with an advanced solid tumor such as melanoma, head and neck, liver or kidney cancer. Both conserved end residues are part of each CDR3. The D gene is left open where the match is weak. Size is stated for part of the rows, as once, few or many counts, or as a class when the clone is expanded.

d_gene	v_gene	j_gene	abundance	CDR3aa	CDR3nt
-	TRBV4-3	TRBJ2-7	-	CASSQDQGRVAVAYEQYF	TGCGCCAGCAGCCAAGATCAGGGGCGGGTAGCGGTCGCCTACGAGCAGTACTTC
TRBD1	TRBV4-1	TRBJ1-1	once	CASSQEPGGVTEAFF	TGCGCCAGCAGCCAAGAACCAGGGGGCGTCACTGAAGCTTTCTTT
TRBD1	TRBV4-1	TRBJ1-5	-	CASRPAGTGIQPQHF	TGCGCCAGCAGACCAGCCGGGACAGGGATTCAGCCCCAGCATTTT
-	TRBV19	TRBJ1-1	-	CASLGQSSEAFF	TGTGCCAGTCTCGGACAAAGCAGTGAAGCTTTCTTT
TRBD2	TRBV27	TRBJ2-2	-	CASSWTSGRSNTGELFF	TGTGCCAGCTCCTGGACTAGCGGGAGATCGAACACCGGGGAGCTGTTTTTT
TRBD2	TRBV28	TRBJ2-1	-	CASSLLAETYNEQFF	TGTGCCAGCAGTCTTCTAGCGGAGACCTACAATGAGCAGTTCTTC
TRBD2	TRBV29-1	TRBJ2-7	-	CSVEVGAGTPYEQYF	TGCAGCGTTGAAGTCGGAGCGGGAACCCCCTACGAGCAGTACTTC
TRBD2	TRBV4-3	TRBJ2-3	-	CASSQEGLAGGIGPTDTQYF	TGCGCCAGCAGCCAAGAGGGACTAGCGGGAGGAATTGGCCCCACAGATACGCAGTATTTT
-	TRBV4-1	TRBJ2-2	-	CASSQDTGGELFF	TGCGCCAGCAGCCAAGATACAGGCGGGGAGCTGTTTTTT
-	TRBV10-2	TRBJ2-7	-	CASSEPYEDSYYEQYF	TGCGCCAGCAGTGAGCCCTACGAGGACAGTTACTACGAGCAGTACTTC
TRBD2	TRBV27	TRBJ2-7	-	CASTEGRLAGVYEQYF	TGTGCCAGCACCGAAGGTCGGCTAGCGGGAGTCTACGAGCAGTACTTC
-	TRBV28	TRBJ1-1	-	CASSLTGTSTEAFF	TGTGCCAGCAGTTTGACGGGGACTAGCACTGAAGCTTTCTTT
-	TRBV14	TRBJ2-7	-	CASSQIGRAYEQYF	TGTGCCAGCAGCCAAATAGGGCGTGCCTACGAGCAGTACTTC
TRBD1	TRBV27	TRBJ2-7	few	CASLDRGSYEQYF	TGTGCCAGTCTGGACAGGGGATCCTACGAGCAGTACTTC
TRBD1	TRBV12-5	TRBJ2-7	-	CASGFGTGRGYEQYF	TGTGCTAGTGGTTTCGGGACAGGGCGAGGGTACGAGCAGTACTTC
-	TRBV6-5	TRBJ2-3	-	CASRETGRTDTQYF	TGTGCCAGCAGAGAAACAGGGCGCACAGATACGCAGTATTTT
-	TRBV10-3	TRBJ2-7	-	CAISERAEQYF	TGTGCCATCAGTGAAAGGGCCGAGCAGTACTTC
-	TRBV4-3	TRBJ1-1	-	CASSQEGVGTEAFF	TGCGCCAGCAGCCAAGAGGGCGTCGGCACTGAAGCTTTCTTT
TRBD1	TRBV6-5	TRBJ2-7	-	CASRGQGFYEQYF	TGTGCCAGCAGAGGACAGGGGTTCTACGAGCAGTACTTC
-	TRBV4-1	TRBJ1-2	-	CASSPLLGTFYGYTF	TGCGCCAGCAGCCCCCTGCTGGGAACTTTCTATGGCTACACCTTC
-	TRBV11-2	TRBJ1-6	-	CASSLVVLDVGSPLHF	TGTGCCAGCAGCTTAGTGGTATTGGACGTAGGGTCACCCCTCCACTTT
TRBD1	TRBV7-9	TRBJ1-4	-	CASSPPGQGNEKLFF	TGTGCCAGCAGCCCACCGGGACAGGGTAATGAAAAACTGTTTTTT
TRBD1	TRBV4-1	TRBJ2-7	-	CASSQDWGQYEQYF	TGCGCCAGCAGCCAAGATTGGGGACAGTACGAGCAGTACTTC
-	TRBV18	TRBJ1-2	-	CASSPGTNHYGYTF	TGTGCCAGCTCACCAGGGACCAACCACTATGGCTACACCTTC
-	TRBV4-3	TRBJ1-4	-	CASSQDLSGAANEKLFF	TGCGCCAGCAGCCAAGACTTGTCGGGGGCGGCTAATGAAAAACTGTTTTTT
-	TRBV4-3	TRBJ2-7	-	CASSQSRGSSYEQYF	TGCGCCAGCAGCCAATCTCGGGGGTCCTCCTACGAGCAGTACTTC
-	TRBV19	TRBJ1-5	-	CASSTEGPQGYQPQHF	TGTGCCAGTAGTACAGAGGGGCCACAGGGTTATCAGCCCCAGCATTTT
-	TRBV7-2	TRBJ2-1	once	CASSSRVYNEQFF	TGTGCCAGCAGCTCCCGGGTATACAATGAGCAGTTCTTC
-	TRBV7-7	TRBJ2-7	-	CASSPLMGPAYEQYF	TGTGCTAGCAGCCCTCTCATGGGCCCGGCCTACGAGCAGTACTTC
TRBD2	TRBV7-6	TRBJ2-1	-	CASSSLGLAGYNEQFF	TGTGCCAGCAGCTCCTTGGGACTAGCGGGATACAATGAGCAGTTCTTC
TRBD1	TRBV7-9	TRBJ1-5	-	CASSLGGQGYQPQHF	TGTGCCAGCAGCTTAGGGGGACAGGGGTATCAGCCCCAGCATTTT
TRBD2	TRBV27	TRBJ2-7	-	CASSLAGGPGEQYF	TGTGCCAGCAGTCTAGCGGGAGGGCCGGGGGAGCAGTACTTC
-	TRBV7-2	TRBJ2-3	-	CASSLRYTPTDTQYF	TGTGCCAGCAGCTTAAGGTACACTCCAACAGATACGCAGTATTTT
-	TRBV7-6	TRBJ1-5	-	CASSSIDSGNQPQHF	TGTGCCAGCAGCTCAATCGACTCCGGCAATCAGCCCCAGCATTTT
TRBD1	TRBV5-5	TRBJ2-7	-	CASSRGQGVSYEQYF	TGTGCCAGCAGCCGGGGACAGGGGGTCTCCTACGAGCAGTACTTC
-	TRBV9	TRBJ1-1	-	CASSVGSRGLDTEAFF	TGTGCCAGCAGCGTAGGATCTCGGGGTCTTGACACTGAAGCTTTCTTT
-	TRBV6-1	TRBJ2-7	-	CASSLGKQYF	TGTGCCAGCAGTTTAGGCAAGCAGTACTTC
-	TRBV6-5	TRBJ1-3	-	CASQGGGGNTIYF	TGTGCCAGTCAGGGAGGAGGTGGAAACACCATATATTTT
-	TRBV30	TRBJ2-1	once	CAWGRFGGRRDEQFF	TGTGCCTGGGGACGGTTCGGGGGGCGCAGGGATGAGCAGTTCTTC
-	TRBV7-2	TRBJ2-1	-	CASSSVGADGPYNEQFF	TGTGCCAGCAGCTCGGTAGGGGCGGACGGCCCCTACAATGAGCAGTTCTTC
-	TRBV9	TRBJ2-7	-	CASSVDKGSYEQYF	TGTGCCAGCAGCGTAGATAAGGGTTCCTACGAGCAGTACTTC
TRBD1	TRBV15	TRBJ2-7	-	CATSTPGTAAYEQYF	TGTGCCACCAGCACGCCCGGGACAGCGGCCTACGAGCAGTACTTC
TRBD2	TRBV6-5	TRBJ2-3	-	CASSPSGGSGDTQYF	TGTGCCAGCAGTCCGAGCGGGGGGTCTGGAGATACGCAGTATTTT
TRBD1	TRBV9	TRBJ2-5	-	CASSVGRDSQETQYF	TGTGCCAGCAGCGTAGGAAGGGACAGTCAAGAGACCCAGTACTTC
-	TRBV6-1	TRBJ1-4	-	CASSDGQLTVGTNEKLFF	TGTGCCAGCAGTGACGGACAGCTTACAGTCGGAACTAATGAAAAACTGTTTTTT
-	TRBV11-3	TRBJ2-7	-	CASSLRGKAYEQYF	TGTGCCAGCAGCTTAAGAGGGAAGGCCTACGAGCAGTACTTC
-	TRBV27	TRBJ2-7	-	CASRGDWTYEQYF	TGTGCCAGCAGGGGTGACTGGACCTACGAGCAGTACTTC
-	TRBV2	TRBJ2-1	many	CASTRTVQNEQFF	TGTGCCAGCACTCGGACTGTACAAAATGAGCAGTTCTTC
-	TRBV19	TRBJ1-1	-	CASSYQGNTEAFF	TGTGCCAGTAGTTACCAGGGGAACACTGAAGCTTTCTTT
-	TRBV10-3	TRBJ1-1	-	CAIKYRSFAPGDTEAFF	TGTGCCATCAAGTATCGATCTTTCGCTCCAGGGGATACTGAAGCTTTCTTT
-	TRBV27	TRBJ1-2	once	CASSLLGGAGNYGYTF	TGTGCCAGCAGTTTATTGGGGGGGGCAGGAAACTATGGCTACACCTTC
-	TRBV2	TRBJ2-2	once	CATDLGFNNAGELFF	TGTGCCACCGACCTCGGGTTCAATAACGCCGGGGAGCTGTTTTTT
TRBD2	TRBV28	TRBJ2-2	-	CASSLSGRLADTNTGELFF	TGTGCCAGCAGTTTATCCGGGAGGCTAGCAGACACCAACACCGGGGAGCTGTTTTTT
-	TRBV20-1	TRBJ2-3	-	CSARDRDTQYF	TGCAGTGCTAGAGATCGGGATACGCAGTATTTT